This TCR beta chain comes out of a study of shared clonotypes between healthy human individuals. Overall study context: Aged 18 to 49, the donors were two women and a few men.

The assay ran at deep level. Profiled with immunoSEQ multiplex PCR; TCRdb holds only in-frame clones, not every one. The profile shows approximately 480,000 clones, roughly 85% of them singletons. Germline values: CDR1 SGHTA, CDR2 FQGTGA. This CDR3 contains 13 residues. Trimming shortened V by 2 bases and J by 6 bases, and 11 bases separated the two germline ends. The receptor was derived from a woman aged 40 to 50 in good health. Some clones in this sample may be carry-over from other donors' samples. This chain uses TRBV7-3 with TRBJ2-7; the D gene could be TRBD1 or TRBD2 (5 bases each). The sequencing input was PBMCs. CDR3 bases: TGTGCCAGCAGCTTACAGGGAAGCGGCGAGCAGTACTTC. Translated: CASSLQGSGEQYF.